The rows below give T cell receptor beta chains drawn from one sample of a study of blood T cells in healthy people across ages. TCRdb redid the calling of the 5' RACE reads with MiXCR, one entry per CDR3 protein. The profile shows 1.5 million or so distinct CDR3 sequences, 42% of them singletons. The source material was blood. These receptors all stem from a woman under 30 in good health. The CDR3 runs from the conserved cysteine through the conserved F or W. A D gene is named only where the DNA matches it firmly. Clone size is not always given. Where it is, it says once, few, many or a class for expanded clones.

CASSLRTSGRLYNEQFF TGCGCCAGCAGCTTGCGGACTAGCGGGAGATTGTACAATGAGCAGTTCTTC TRBD2 few TRBJ2-1 TRBV5-1
CASSPGSDGVNEQFF TGCGCCAGCAGCCCGGGGTCCGACGGCGTCAATGAGCAGTTCTTC - - TRBJ2-1 TRBV5-1
CASSLDQGAITGYTF TGTGCCAGCAGCTTAGATCAGGGGGCGATTACGGGCTACACCTTC TRBD1 few TRBJ1-2 TRBV7-2
CSVGYGGKYEQYF TGCAGCGTTGGATACGGCGGGAAATACGAGCAGTACTTC - - TRBJ2-7 TRBV29-1
CASSLLGLAASTDTQYF TGTGCCAGCAGCTTGCTCGGGCTAGCGGCGAGCACAGATACGCAGTATTTT TRBD2 - TRBJ2-3 TRBV5-5
CSVEDRKGTEQFF TGCAGCGTTGAAGATAGGAAGGGAACTGAGCAGTTCTTC - few TRBJ2-1 TRBV29-1
CASSHGQGFYEQYF TGTGCCAGCAGCCATGGACAGGGCTTTTACGAGCAGTACTTC TRBD1 once TRBJ2-7 TRBV16
CASRTGPGRLTYEQYF TGTGCCAGCAGAACAGGACCAGGGAGACTTACCTACGAGCAGTACTTC - - TRBJ2-7 TRBV6-2/TRBV6-3
CASSLLRVGTEAFF TGTGCCAGCAGCTTACTCAGGGTTGGCACTGAAGCTTTCTTT - - TRBJ1-1 TRBV7-2
CASSPQQGQPQHF TGTGCCAGCAGTCCCCAGCAGGGTCAGCCCCAGCATTTT - few TRBJ1-5 TRBV27
CSALDNEQFF TGCAGTGCTCTAGATAATGAGCAGTTCTTC - many TRBJ2-1 TRBV20-1
CSALGSSTEAFF TGCAGCGCCCTCGGGTCGTCGACTGAAGCTTTCTTT - - TRBJ1-1 TRBV29-1
CASSQELGAGEQPQHF TGCGCCAGCAGCCAAGAATTGGGGGCAGGGGAGCAGCCCCAGCATTTT - - TRBJ1-5 TRBV4-3
CASSSPTDIRNTEAFF TGTGCCAGCAGTTCCCCGACGGACATTCGAAACACTGAAGCTTTCTTT - - TRBJ1-1 TRBV28
CASSARGNHEQFF TGTGCCAGCAGTGCCCGCGGTAATCATGAGCAGTTCTTC - - TRBJ2-1 TRBV2
CATSREKNIMNTEAFF TGTGCCACCAGCAGAGAAAAAAACATCATGAACACTGAAGCTTTCTTT - - TRBJ1-1 TRBV15
CASGLGRQNSPLHF TGTGCCAGCGGCCTGGGACGGCAGAATTCACCCCTCCACTTT - - TRBJ1-6 TRBV27
CSARDPKGVLAGLQETQYF TGCAGTGCTAGAGACCCAAAGGGCGTACTAGCGGGGCTTCAAGAGACCCAGTACTTC TRBD2 - TRBJ2-5 TRBV20-1
CASSHSLADPSYEQYF TGTGCCAGCAGCCATTCCCTAGCGGACCCCTCCTACGAGCAGTACTTC TRBD2 - TRBJ2-7 TRBV3-1
CASSLETGRGEKLFF TGCGCCAGCAGCTTGGAGACAGGGAGGGGTGAAAAACTGTTTTTT TRBD1 - TRBJ1-4 TRBV5-1
CASSLGIGTGIDEQYF TGTGCCAGCAGCTTAGGGATAGGGACAGGGATCGACGAGCAGTACTTC TRBD1 - TRBJ2-7 TRBV7-2
CASSLGQGALGPQYF TGCGCCAGCAGCCTAGGACAGGGGGCGCTGGGTCCCCAGTACTTC TRBD1 - TRBJ2-7 TRBV4-1
CASSQPLAGGDTNTQYF TGTGCCAGCAGCCAACCACTAGCGGGGGGGGATACAAATACGCAGTATTTT TRBD2 few TRBJ2-3 TRBV3-1
CASSLPRQGNTEAFF TGTGCCAGCAGCTTACCCAGACAGGGGAACACTGAAGCTTTCTTT TRBD1 - TRBJ1-1 TRBV13
CSVESGDGTDTQYF TGCAGTGTCGAGTCCGGTGATGGCACAGATACGCAGTATTTT - many TRBJ2-3 TRBV20-1
CASSPGGWYTEAFF TGTGCCAGCAGCCCAGGGGGCTGGTACACTGAAGCTTTCTTT TRBD1 - TRBJ1-1 TRBV7-2
CAISQKETQYF TGTGCCATCAGTCAAAAAGAGACCCAGTACTTC - few TRBJ2-5 TRBV10-3
CASSFGTPKETQYF TGTGCCAGCAGTTTCGGCACCCCTAAAGAGACCCAGTACTTC - - TRBJ2-5 TRBV12-3/TRBV12-4
CASSPGDKPYEQYF TGTGCCAGCTCACCTGGGGACAAGCCCTACGAGCAGTACTTC - - TRBJ2-7 TRBV18
CSANRPPGVGQPQHF TGCAGTGCCAATAGACCTCCAGGGGTTGGTCAGCCCCAGCATTTT - many TRBJ1-5 TRBV20-1
CASSPPTGVYGYTF TGTGCCAGCTCACCTCCTACAGGGGTCTATGGCTACACCTTC TRBD1 - TRBJ1-2 TRBV18
CASSQDWRAGELFF TGCGCCAGCAGCCAAGATTGGCGGGCCGGGGAGCTGTTTTTT - few TRBJ2-2 TRBV4-3
CASSQDLVNTEAFF TGTGCCAGCAGCCAAGATCTGGTGAACACTGAAGCTTTCTTT - few TRBJ1-1 TRBV3-1
CASSLQGQGYKNIQYF TGTGCCAGCAGTTTACAGGGACAGGGCTACAAAAACATTCAGTACTTC TRBD1 - TRBJ2-4 TRBV27
CASSPMAFSSYEQYF TGCGCCAGCAGTCCAATGGCCTTCAGCTCCTACGAGCAGTACTTC - - TRBJ2-7 TRBV5-1